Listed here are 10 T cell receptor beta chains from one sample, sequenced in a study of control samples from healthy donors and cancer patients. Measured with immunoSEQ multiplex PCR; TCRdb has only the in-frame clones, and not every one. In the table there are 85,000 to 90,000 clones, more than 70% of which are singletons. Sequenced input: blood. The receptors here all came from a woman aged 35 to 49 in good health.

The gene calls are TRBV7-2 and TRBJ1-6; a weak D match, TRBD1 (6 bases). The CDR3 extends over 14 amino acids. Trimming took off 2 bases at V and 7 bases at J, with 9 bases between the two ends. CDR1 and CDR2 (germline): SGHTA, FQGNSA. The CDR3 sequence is CASSLQGQNSPLHF. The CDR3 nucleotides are TGTGCCAGCAGCTTACAGGGGCAAAATTCACCCCTCCACTTT.

DNA of the CDR3: TGTGCCAGCAGCCGGGACAACTCACCCCTCCACTTT. Its translation: CASSRDNSPLHF. The chain carries TRBV7-9 and TRBJ1-6; D is perhaps TRBD1 (6 bases). In germline, CDR1 is SEHNR, CDR2 FQNEAQ (reference sequence). V was clipped by 5 bases and J by 10 bases, with 9 bases between them. This CDR3 contains 12 residues.

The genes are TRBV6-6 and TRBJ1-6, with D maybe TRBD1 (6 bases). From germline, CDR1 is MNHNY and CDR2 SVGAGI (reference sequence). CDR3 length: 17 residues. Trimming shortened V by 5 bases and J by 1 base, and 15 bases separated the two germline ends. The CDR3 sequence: CASSPRTVSSYNSPLHF. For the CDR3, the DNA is TGTGCCAGCAGTCCCAGGACAGTCTCTTCCTATAATTCACCCCTCCACTTT.

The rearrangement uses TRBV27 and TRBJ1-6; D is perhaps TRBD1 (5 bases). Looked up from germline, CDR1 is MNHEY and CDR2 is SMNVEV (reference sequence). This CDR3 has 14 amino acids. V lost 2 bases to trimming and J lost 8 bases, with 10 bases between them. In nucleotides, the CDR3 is TGTGCCAGCAGTTTAGGGGGGTCTGATTCACCCCTCCACTTT. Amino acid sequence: CASSLGGSDSPLHF.

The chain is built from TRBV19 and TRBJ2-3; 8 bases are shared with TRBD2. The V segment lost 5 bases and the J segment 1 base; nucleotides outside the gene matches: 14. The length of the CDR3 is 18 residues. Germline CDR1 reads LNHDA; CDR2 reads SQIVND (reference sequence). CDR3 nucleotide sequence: TGTGCCAGTAGTCCCACCCGGGGGGGGGATCTCGGCACAGATACGCAGTATTTT. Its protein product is CASSPTRGGDLGTDTQYF.

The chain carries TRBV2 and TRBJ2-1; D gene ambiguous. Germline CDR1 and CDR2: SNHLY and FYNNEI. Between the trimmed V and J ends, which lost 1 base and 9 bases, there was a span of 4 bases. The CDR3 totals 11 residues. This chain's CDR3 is CASSEEGEQFF. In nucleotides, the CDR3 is TGTGCCAGCAGTGAAGAAGGTGAGCAGTTCTTC.

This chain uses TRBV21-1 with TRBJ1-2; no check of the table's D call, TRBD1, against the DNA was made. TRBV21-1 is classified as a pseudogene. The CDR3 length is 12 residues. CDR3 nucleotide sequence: TGTGCCAGCAGTAAGACAGGCCACGGCTACACCTTC. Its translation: CASSKTGHGYTF.

The CDR3 DNA reads TGTGCCAGCAGGACAGGGCCCTACGAGCAGTACTTC. Translation gives CASRTGPYEQYF. This chain links TRBV6-5 with TRBJ2-7; 7 positions match TRBD1. Germline CDR1 reads MNHEY; CDR2 reads SVGAGI. V lost 6 bases to trimming and J lost 2 bases; unmatched junction nucleotides: 1. This CDR3 spans 12 amino acids.

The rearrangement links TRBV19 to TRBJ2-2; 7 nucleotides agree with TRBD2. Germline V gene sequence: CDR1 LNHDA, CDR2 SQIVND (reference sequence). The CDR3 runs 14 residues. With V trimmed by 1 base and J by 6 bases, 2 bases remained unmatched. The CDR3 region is CASSIGTSAGELFF. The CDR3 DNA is TGTGCCAGTAGTATAGGGACTAGTGCCGGGGAGCTGTTTTTT.

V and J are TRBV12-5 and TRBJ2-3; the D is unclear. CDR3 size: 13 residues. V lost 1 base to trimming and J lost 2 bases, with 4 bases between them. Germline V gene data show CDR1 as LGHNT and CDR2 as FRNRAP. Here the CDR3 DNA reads TGTGCTAGTGGTTTGGCTTTCACAGATACGCAGTATTTT. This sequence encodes CASGLAFTDTQYF.